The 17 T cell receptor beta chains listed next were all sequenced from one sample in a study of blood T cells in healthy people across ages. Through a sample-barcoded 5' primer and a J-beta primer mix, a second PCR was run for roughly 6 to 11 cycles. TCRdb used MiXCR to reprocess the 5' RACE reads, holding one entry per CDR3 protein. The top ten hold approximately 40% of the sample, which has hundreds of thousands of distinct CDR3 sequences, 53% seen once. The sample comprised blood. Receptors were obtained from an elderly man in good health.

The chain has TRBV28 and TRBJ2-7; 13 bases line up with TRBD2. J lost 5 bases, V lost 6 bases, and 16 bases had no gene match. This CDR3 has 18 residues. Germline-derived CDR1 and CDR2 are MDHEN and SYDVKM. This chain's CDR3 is CASSPTQGLAGVRNEQYF. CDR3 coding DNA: TGTGCCAGCAGCCCTACCCAAGGACTAGCGGGAGTGCGAAACGAGCAGTACTTC.

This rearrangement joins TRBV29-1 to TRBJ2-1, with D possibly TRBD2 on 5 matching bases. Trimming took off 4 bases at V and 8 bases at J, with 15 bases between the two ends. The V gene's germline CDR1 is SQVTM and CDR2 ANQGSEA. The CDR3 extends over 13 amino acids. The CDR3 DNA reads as TGCAGCGTTGCGTCTAGCTATAGCCATGAGCAGTTCTTC. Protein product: CSVASSYSHEQFF.

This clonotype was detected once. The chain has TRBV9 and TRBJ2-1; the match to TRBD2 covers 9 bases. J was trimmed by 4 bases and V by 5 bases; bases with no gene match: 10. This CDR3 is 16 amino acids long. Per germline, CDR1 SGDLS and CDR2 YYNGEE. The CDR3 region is CASSPPGLARYNEQFF. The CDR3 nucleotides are TGTGCCAGCAGTCCACCGGGACTAGCACGTTACAATGAGCAGTTCTTC.

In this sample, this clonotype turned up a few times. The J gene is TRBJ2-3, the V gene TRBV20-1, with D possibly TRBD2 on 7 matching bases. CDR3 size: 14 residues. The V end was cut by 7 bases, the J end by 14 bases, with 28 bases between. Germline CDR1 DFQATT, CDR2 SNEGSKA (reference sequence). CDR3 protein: CSDRGGGGRRYAYF. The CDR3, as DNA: TGCAGTGACCGAGGAGGGGGGGGAAGGAGATACGCGTATTTT.

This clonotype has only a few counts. CDR3 amino acids: CAISEGGLPYEQYF. The CDR3 nucleotides are TGTGCCATCAGTGAGGGCGGACTACCCTACGAGCAGTACTTC. This chain links TRBV10-3 with TRBJ2-7, with TRBD2 as a possible D gene (6 bases). The CDR3 extends over 14 amino acids. The germline V gene encodes CDR1 ENHRY and CDR2 SYGVKD. The V end lost 2 bases, the J end lost 2 bases, and 10 bases lay between the germline ends.

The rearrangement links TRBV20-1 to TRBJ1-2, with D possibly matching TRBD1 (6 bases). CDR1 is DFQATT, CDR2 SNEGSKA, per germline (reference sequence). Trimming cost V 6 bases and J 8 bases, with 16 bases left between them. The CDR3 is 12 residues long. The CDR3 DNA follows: TGCAGTGCGGGGGCCGGGGGCCAGGGCTACACCTTC. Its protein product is CSAGAGGQGYTF.

The CDR3 sequence is CATSDLTGADTQYF. CDR3 coding DNA: TGTGCCACCAGTGACCTGACAGGGGCAGATACGCAGTATTTT. J is TRBJ2-3 and V is TRBV24-1; 8 nucleotides align to TRBD1. V lost 4 bases, J lost 4 bases, and 3 bases stayed unmatched. This CDR3 has 14 amino acids. Per germline, CDR1 KGHDR and CDR2 SFDVKD.

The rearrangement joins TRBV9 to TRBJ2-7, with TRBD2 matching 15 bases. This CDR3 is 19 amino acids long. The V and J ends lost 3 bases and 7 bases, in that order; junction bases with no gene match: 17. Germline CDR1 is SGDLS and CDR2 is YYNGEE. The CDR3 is CASSAGTSGRTEPWDEQYF. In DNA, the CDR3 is TGTGCCAGCAGCGCAGGGACTAGCGGGAGGACCGAGCCCTGGGATGAGCAGTACTTC.

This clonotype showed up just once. The CDR3 loop is CASSYLRSSGANVLTF. CDR3 DNA sequence: TGTGCCAGCAGTTACCTCCGTTCCTCTGGGGCCAACGTCCTGACTTTC. The rearrangement uses TRBV6-6 and TRBJ2-6; no reliable D call. Germline-derived CDR1 and CDR2 are MNHNY and SVGAGI (reference sequence). The CDR3 contains 16 residues. V lost 2 bases, J lost 0 bases, and 8 bases lay in between.

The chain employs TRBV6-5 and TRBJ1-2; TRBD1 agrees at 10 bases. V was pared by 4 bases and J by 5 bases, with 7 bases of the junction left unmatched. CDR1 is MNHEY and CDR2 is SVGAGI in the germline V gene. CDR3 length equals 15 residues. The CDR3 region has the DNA TGTGCCAGCAGTTTCGCCGGGACAGGGGTATATGGCTACACCTTC. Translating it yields CASSFAGTGVYGYTF.

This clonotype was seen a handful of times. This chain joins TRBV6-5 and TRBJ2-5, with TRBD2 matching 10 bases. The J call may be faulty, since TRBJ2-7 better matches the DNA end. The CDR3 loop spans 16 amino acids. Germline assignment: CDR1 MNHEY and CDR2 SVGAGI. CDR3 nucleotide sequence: TGTGCCAGCAGTTACTCGAGCCTAGCGGGAGCGGGCGAGCAGTACTTC. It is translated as CASSYSSLAGAGEQYF.

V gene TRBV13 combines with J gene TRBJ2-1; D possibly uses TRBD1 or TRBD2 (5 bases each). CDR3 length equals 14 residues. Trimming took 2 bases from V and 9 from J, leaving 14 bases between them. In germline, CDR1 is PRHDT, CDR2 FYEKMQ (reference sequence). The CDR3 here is CASSLFVGAGEQFF. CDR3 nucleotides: TGTGCCAGCAGCTTATTTGTCGGGGCCGGTGAGCAGTTCTTC.

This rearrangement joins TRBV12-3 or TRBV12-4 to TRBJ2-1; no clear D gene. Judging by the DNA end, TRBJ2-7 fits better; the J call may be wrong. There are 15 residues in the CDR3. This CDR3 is CASSSPASTYNEQYF. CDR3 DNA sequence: TGTGCCAGCAGTTCCCCCGCATCCACCTACAATGAGCAGTACTTC.

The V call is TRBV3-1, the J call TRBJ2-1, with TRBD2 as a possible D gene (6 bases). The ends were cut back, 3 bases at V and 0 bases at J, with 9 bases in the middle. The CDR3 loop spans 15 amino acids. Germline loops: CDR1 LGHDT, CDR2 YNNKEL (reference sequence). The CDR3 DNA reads TGTGCCAGCAGCCAGGGGGGTAACTCCTACAATGAGCAGTTCTTC. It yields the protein CASSQGGNSYNEQFF.

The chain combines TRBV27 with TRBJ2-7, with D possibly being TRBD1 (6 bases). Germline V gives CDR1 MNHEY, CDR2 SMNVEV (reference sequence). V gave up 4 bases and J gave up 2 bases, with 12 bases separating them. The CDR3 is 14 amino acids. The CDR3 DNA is TGTGCCAGCAGTTACCGACAGGAGGCCTACGAGCAGTACTTC. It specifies CASSYRQEAYEQYF.

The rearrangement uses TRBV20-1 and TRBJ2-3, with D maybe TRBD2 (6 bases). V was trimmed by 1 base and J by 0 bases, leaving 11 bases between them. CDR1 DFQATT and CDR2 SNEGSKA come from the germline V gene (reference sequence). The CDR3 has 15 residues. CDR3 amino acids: CSARVIAVSTDTQYF. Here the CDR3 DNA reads TGCAGTGCTAGAGTTATAGCGGTTAGCACAGATACGCAGTATTTT.

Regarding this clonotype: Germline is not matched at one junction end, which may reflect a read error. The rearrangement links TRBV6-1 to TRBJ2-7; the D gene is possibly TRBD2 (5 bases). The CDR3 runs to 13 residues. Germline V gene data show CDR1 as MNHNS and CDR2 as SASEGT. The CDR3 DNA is TGTGCCAGTAGTGAGATGAGGGTCTACGAGCAGTACTTC. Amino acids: CASSEMRVYEQYF.